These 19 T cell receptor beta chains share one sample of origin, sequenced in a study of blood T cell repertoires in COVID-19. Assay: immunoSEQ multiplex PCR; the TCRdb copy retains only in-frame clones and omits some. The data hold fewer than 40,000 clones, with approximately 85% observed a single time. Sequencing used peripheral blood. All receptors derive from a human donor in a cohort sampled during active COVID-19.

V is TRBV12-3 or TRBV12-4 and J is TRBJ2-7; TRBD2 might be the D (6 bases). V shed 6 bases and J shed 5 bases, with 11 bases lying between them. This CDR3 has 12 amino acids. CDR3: CASSPWGDEQYF. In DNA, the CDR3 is TGTGCCAGCAGCCCTTGGGGGGACGAGCAGTACTTC.

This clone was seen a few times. Here the CDR3 DNA reads TGTGCCAGCAGCTTAGTGGCGGGCAATGAGCAGTTCTTC. Translated: CASSLVAGNEQFF. This chain joins TRBV7-9 and TRBJ2-1; maybe TRBD2 (5 bases). Trimming removed 1 base at V and 6 bases at J, with 7 bases between. Germline-derived CDR1 and CDR2 are SEHNR and FQNEAQ (reference sequence). This CDR3 is built from 13 residues.

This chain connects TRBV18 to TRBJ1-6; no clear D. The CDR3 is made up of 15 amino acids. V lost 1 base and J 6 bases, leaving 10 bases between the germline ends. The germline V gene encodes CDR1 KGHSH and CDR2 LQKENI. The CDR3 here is CASSPQRSGNSPLHF. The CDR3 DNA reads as TGTGCCAGCTCACCACAGAGGTCGGGTAATTCACCCCTCCACTTT.

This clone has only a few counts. CDR3 region: CAMRGVGLAGEMTDNEQFF. In nucleotides, the CDR3 is TGTGCCATGCGCGGGGTGGGCCTAGCGGGAGAAATGACGGACAATGAGCAGTTCTTC. V is TRBV2 and J is TRBJ2-1; the match to TRBD2 covers 10 bases. Germline loops: CDR1 SNHLY, CDR2 FYNNEI. The V and J ends lost 10 bases and 5 bases, in that order; junction bases with no gene match: 23. The CDR3 runs to 19 residues.

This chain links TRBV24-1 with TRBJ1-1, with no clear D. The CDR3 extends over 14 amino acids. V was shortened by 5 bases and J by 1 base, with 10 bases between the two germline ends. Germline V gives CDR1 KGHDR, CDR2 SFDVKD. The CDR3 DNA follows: TGTGCCACCAGTGTGCGGCCGGGGAACACTGAAGCTTTCTTT. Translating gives CATSVRPGNTEAFF.

This CDR3 is CASSAGLSSYNSPLHF. The CDR3 nucleotides read TGTGCCAGCAGCGCGGGGCTTAGCTCCTATAATTCACCCCTCCACTTT. The V call is TRBV2, the J call TRBJ1-6; D is perhaps TRBD1 (5 bases). The V gene's germline CDR1 is SNHLY and CDR2 FYNNEI. This CDR3 has 16 residues. Trimming stripped 6 bases from V and 0 bases from J, with 12 bases between.

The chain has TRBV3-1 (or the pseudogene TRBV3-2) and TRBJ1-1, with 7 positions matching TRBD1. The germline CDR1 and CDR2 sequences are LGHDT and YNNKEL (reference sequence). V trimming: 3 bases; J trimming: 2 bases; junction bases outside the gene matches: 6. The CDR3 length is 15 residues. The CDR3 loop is CASSHQQGLNTEAFF. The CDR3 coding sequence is TGTGCCAGCAGCCATCAACAGGGGTTAAACACTGAAGCTTTCTTT.

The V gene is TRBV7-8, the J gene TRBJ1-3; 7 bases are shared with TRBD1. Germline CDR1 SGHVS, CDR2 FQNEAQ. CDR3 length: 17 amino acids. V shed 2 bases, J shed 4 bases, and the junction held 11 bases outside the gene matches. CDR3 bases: TGTGCCAGCAGCTTATTTCAGGGGGGAGAATCCGGAAACACCATATATTTT. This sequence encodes CASSLFQGGESGNTIYF.

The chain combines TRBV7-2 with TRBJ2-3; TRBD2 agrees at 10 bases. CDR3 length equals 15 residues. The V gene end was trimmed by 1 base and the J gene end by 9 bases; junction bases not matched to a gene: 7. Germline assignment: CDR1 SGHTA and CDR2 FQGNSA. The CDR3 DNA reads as TGTGCCAGCAGCTTAGGAGCGGGGGGGCCCGCGACGCAGTATTTT. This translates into CASSLGAGGPATQYF.

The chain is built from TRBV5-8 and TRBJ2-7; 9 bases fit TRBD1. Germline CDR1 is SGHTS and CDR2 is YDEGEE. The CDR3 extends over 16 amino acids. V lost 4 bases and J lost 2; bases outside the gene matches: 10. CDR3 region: CASSPSRDRETYEQYF. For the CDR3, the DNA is TGTGCCAGCAGCCCAAGCCGGGACAGGGAGACCTACGAGCAGTACTTC. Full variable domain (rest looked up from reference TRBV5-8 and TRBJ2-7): EAGVTQSPTHLIKTRGQQATLRCSPISGHTSVYWYQQALGLGLQFLLWYDEGEERNRGNFPPRFSGRQFPNYSSELNVNALELEDSALYLCASSPSRDRETYEQYFGPGTRLTVT.

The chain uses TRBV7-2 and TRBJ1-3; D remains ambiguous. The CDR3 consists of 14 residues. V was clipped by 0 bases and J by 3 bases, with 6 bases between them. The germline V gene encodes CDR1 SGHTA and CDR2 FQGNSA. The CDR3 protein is CASSLAGSGNTIYF. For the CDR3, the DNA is TGTGCCAGCAGCTTAGCGGGCAGTGGAAACACCATATATTTT.

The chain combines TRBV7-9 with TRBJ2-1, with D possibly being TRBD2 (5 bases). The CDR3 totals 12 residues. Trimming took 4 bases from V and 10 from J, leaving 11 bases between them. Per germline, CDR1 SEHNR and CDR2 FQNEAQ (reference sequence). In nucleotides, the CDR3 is TGTGCCAGCAGCTCTATCGGCGGGGAGCAGTTCTTC. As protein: CASSSIGGEQFF.

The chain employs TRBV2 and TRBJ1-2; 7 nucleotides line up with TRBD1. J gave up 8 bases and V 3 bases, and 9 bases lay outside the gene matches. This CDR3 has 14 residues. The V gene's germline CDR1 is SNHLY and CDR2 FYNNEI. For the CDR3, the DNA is TGTGCCAGCAGTGATAGGGGGCAGGTCGGAGGCTACACCTTC. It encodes CASSDRGQVGGYTF.

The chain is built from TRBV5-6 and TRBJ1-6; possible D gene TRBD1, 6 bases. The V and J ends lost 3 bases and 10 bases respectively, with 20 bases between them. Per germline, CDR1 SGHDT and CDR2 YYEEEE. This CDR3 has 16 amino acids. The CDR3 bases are TGTGCCAGCAGCTCCTTGATACAGGGATCCATCTCACCCCTCCACTTT. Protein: CASSSLIQGSISPLHF.

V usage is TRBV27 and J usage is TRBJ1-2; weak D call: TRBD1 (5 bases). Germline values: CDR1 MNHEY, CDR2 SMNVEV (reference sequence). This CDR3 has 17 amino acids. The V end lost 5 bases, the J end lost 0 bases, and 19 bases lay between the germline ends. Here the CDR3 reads CASSTRFSDRSNYGYTF. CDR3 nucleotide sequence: TGTGCCAGCAGTACCCGATTCTCCGACAGATCTAACTATGGCTACACCTTC.

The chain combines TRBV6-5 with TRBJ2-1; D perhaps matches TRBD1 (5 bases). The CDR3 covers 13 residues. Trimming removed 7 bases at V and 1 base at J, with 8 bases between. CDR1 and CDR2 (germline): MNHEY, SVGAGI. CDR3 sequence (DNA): TGTGCCAGCAAGGCAGGGTCCTACAATGAGCAGTTCTTC. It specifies CASKAGSYNEQFF.

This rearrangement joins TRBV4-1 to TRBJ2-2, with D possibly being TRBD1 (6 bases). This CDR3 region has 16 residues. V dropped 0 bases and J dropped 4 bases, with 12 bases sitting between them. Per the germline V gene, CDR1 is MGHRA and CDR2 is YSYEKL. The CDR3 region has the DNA TGCGCCAGCAGCCAAGATATGGGGGCGACCACCGGGGAGCTGTTTTTT. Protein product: CASSQDMGATTGELFF.

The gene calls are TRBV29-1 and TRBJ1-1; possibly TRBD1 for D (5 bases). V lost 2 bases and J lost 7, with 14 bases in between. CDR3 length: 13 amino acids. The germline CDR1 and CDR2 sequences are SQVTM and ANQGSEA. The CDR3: CSVELGREGEAFF. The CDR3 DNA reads TGCAGCGTTGAATTGGGCAGGGAGGGTGAAGCTTTCTTT.

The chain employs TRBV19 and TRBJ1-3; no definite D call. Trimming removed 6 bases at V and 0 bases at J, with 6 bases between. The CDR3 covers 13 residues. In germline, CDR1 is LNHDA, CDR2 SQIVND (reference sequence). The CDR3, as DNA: TGTGCCAGTAGCCAGGACTCTGGAAACACCATATATTTT. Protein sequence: CASSQDSGNTIYF.